This T cell receptor (beta chain) originates from a study of T cell responses to AZD1222 COVID-19 vaccine (dated by TCRdb to the early 2020s). Broadly, across the study: AZD1222 recipients given second doses at about 4 weeks or at about 12 weeks were pooled, since spike-specific TCR depth and breadth were not found to differ between the two schedules. Trial participants were enrolled by age into subgroups of 18-55, 56-69 and 70-plus years, and about 150, 27 and 61 TCR-sequenced participants, respectively, were included in these subgroups. TCR sequencing covered some 240 trial participants: about 210 given two doses of AZD1222 and 26 given two doses of MenACWY control vaccine. What the research found in general, with its limitations: Spike-specific TCR breadth and depth rose significantly after two AZD1222 doses compared with day 0 and with MenACWY recipients. The whole spike protein was spanned by vaccine-associated CD4 TCRs, and dominant responses were seen in regions 160-218 and 743-854. Conclusions about previously exposed vaccinees are limited because only five to seven AZD1222 recipients were SARS-CoV-2 seropositive at baseline. No day 14 peak-response samples were available, so repertoires were characterized only after the peak T cell response. Most participants were white British and females outnumbered males, and the authors suggested that clonal diversity may have been underestimated. In the small 56-69-year group, the increase in depth fell short of significance, most likely because of low power. Epitopes outside the regions mutated in the B.1.351 and B.1.1.7 variants were reportedly recognized by nearly half of the unique spike-specific TCRs.

The time point tag for this specimen amounts to: baseline before first vaccination. Samples from vaccinated people were obtained from the UK trials COV001 and COV002, which included a single-blind randomized controlled phase 2/3 trial of AZD1222 (ChAdOx1 nCoV-19) in healthy adults. For TCRbeta chain sequencing, PBMC samples were collected from trial participants at day 0 and at day 28 after the second dose. About this clone: This clone's antigen is unknown. The sample holds no much larger clone one base away, and base qualities are not on file.

The CDR3 regions of human TCRbeta chains were analyzed by immunosequencing. In the authors' own workflow: TCRs in the repertoires were compared against a reference library of SARS-CoV-2-specific TCRs that had been generated with the MIRA antigen-specificity platform. Breadth was defined as the fraction of unique TCRs that were SARS-CoV-2-associated, and depth was defined as the fraction of total T cells that were SARS-CoV-2-associated. Using the MIRA data, each spike-specific TCR was assigned both to the spike region to which the TCR was reactive and to a CD4 or CD8 class. Log10-transformed breadth and depth values were compared by one-way ANOVA with Sidak's multiple comparisons tests. In its TCRdb copy, this immuneACCESS table keeps in-frame sequences only and misses some clones. Where compared with another copy, unresolved V genes explain less than half of these, and the others have no known cause. V, J and clone size reflect that table, while D and trimming were determined from the DNA. The sample has 100,000 or so clones on record, 65% to 90% of them singletons. The ten largest clones take up roughly 6% of the sample.

After removal of 0 bases from V and 1 base from J, the junction retains 5 bases not matched to a gene. CDR1 and CDR2 are read off the germline V gene as SGHTS and YDEGEE. Counted from cysteine to phenylalanine, this CDR3 has 18 amino acids. Just CDR3 DNA is preserved here, 54 bases in frame from base 1. The V gene is TRBV5-8 and the J gene is TRBJ2-5, with 14 bases matching TRBD2. The specimen comprised peripheral blood, sampled on day 0 of AZD1222 vaccination. This clonotype was sampled from an adult in good health. The DNA sequence reads TGTGCCAGCAGCTTGGCCAGGACTAGCGGGGGGTCCCAAGAGACCCAGTACTTC. The encoded protein is CASSLARTSGGSQETQYF.